Listed below are T cell receptor beta chains from one sample, sequenced in a study of blood T cell repertoires in COVID-19. TCRdb's copy holds only in-frame clones and misses some; the assay was immunoSEQ multiplex PCR. The repertoire holds under 200,000 clones, around 83% seen once, with 3.2% in the top ten. Sequenced input: PBMCs or T cells enriched from blood (not recorded which). These receptors were taken from a woman in her 30s who had been exposed to COVID-19. Both conserved end residues are part of each CDR3. A D gene is named only where the DNA matches it firmly. Clone sizes are given selectively: once, few, many, or a class where the clone is expanded.

TRBD1,TRBJ1-3,-,TRBV2,16,CASITDRVSSGNTIYF,TGTGCTAGCATCACGGACAGGGTGTCTTCTGGAAACACCATATATTTT
-,TRBJ1-1,-,TRBV19,13,CASSGQLNTEAFF,TGTGCCAGTAGTGGACAGTTGAACACTGAAGCTTTCTTT
-,TRBJ1-1,-,TRBV7-2,12,CASSVQIPEAFF,TGTGCCAGCAGCGTACAGATTCCTGAAGCTTTCTTT
-,TRBJ2-1,-,TRBV5-4,13,CASSLTGPNEQFF,TGTGCCAGCAGCTTGACAGGGCCAAATGAGCAGTTCTTC
TRBD2,TRBJ2-7,-,TRBV18,17,CASSPPTSGGESYEQYF,TGTGCCAGCTCACCACCTACTAGCGGGGGGGAATCCTACGAGCAGTACTTC
-,TRBJ1-1,-,TRBV10-3,15,CAISPTGALNTEAFF,TGTGCCATCAGCCCGACAGGTGCCCTGAACACTGAAGCTTTCTTT
-,TRBJ2-1,-,TRBV9,15,CASSVEGGQSNEQFF,TGTGCCAGCAGCGTAGAGGGGGGGCAATCCAATGAGCAGTTCTTC
TRBD1,TRBJ1-4,-,TRBV7-8,16,CASSSTGGSTNEKLFF,TGTGCCAGCAGCTCGACAGGGGGTTCAACTAATGAAAAACTGTTTTTT
-,TRBJ1-1,-,TRBV25-1,14,CASSDLGGATEAFF,TGTGCCAGCAGTGACCTAGGGGGGGCCACTGAAGCTTTCTTT
-,TRBJ1-1,few,TRBV25-1,13,CASSEWANTEAFF,TGTGCCAGCAGTGAATGGGCGAACACTGAAGCTTTCTTT
TRBD1,TRBJ1-3,-,TRBV5-1,15,CASSQGGVAGNTIYF,TGCGCCAGCAGCCAGGGGGGCGTAGCTGGAAACACCATATATTTT
TRBD1,TRBJ2-7,-,TRBV7-9,15,CASSGEGQLIYEQYF,TGTGCCAGCAGCGGCGAGGGACAGCTGATCTACGAGCAGTACTTC
-,TRBJ1-6,once,TRBV5-1,14,CASSLSGANSPLHF,TGCGCCAGCAGCTTGAGCGGCGCGAATTCACCCCTCCACTTT
-,TRBJ1-6,-,TRBV7-3,15,CASSSGGAVGSPLHF,TGTGCCAGCAGCTCTGGTGGGGCAGTGGGTTCACCCCTCCACTTT
TRBD1,TRBJ1-1,few,TRBV7-9,13,CASSPGQGLGAFF,TGTGCCAGCAGCCCGGGACAGGGGTTAGGAGCTTTCTTT
-,TRBJ2-7,-,TRBV7-9,13,CASSSRVSYEQYF,TGTGCCAGCAGCTCGAGGGTCTCCTACGAGCAGTACTTC
-,TRBJ2-6,-,TRBV19,17,CASSIRQALSGANVLTF,TGTGCCAGTAGTATAAGGCAGGCTCTCTCTGGGGCCAACGTCCTGACTTTC
TRBD1,TRBJ2-7,-,TRBV7-2,14,CASSRNRGAYEQYF,TGTGCCAGCAGTCGAAACAGGGGGGCCTACGAGCAGTACTTC
TRBD2,TRBJ2-3,-,TRBV5-1,16,CASSLDAGGPPDTQYF,TGCGCCAGCAGCTTAGATGCGGGGGGGCCCCCAGATACGCAGTATTTT
TRBD1,TRBJ1-1,-,TRBV4-1,15,CASSRGQVLWTEAFF,TGCGCCAGCAGCCGCGGACAGGTGTTATGGACTGAAGCTTTCTTT
-,TRBJ2-2,-,TRBV9,13,CASSPRDPGELFF,TGTGCCAGCAGCCCTCGAGATCCCGGGGAGCTGTTTTTT
-,TRBJ1-6,few,TRBV9,14,CASSGSGGGSPLHF,TGTGCCAGCAGCGGGTCGGGGGGCGGCTCACCCCTCCACTTT
-,TRBJ1-3,-,TRBV6-6,18,CASSPLFIQNIVGNTIYF,TGTGCCAGCAGTCCCCTCTTTATACAGAACATCGTAGGAAACACCATATATTTT
-,TRBJ1-4,-,TRBV7-8,16,CASSFPLGGADEKLFF,TGTGCCAGCAGCTTTCCGCTAGGGGGGGCGGATGAAAAACTGTTTTTT
TRBD2,TRBJ2-7,-,TRBV5-8,15,CASSLRRGDPREQYF,TGTGCCAGCAGCTTGCGTCGGGGGGACCCGAGGGAGCAGTACTTC
TRBD1,TRBJ1-5,few,TRBV30,13,CAWAGQGGQPQHF,TGTGCCTGGGCTGGACAGGGAGGTCAGCCCCAGCATTTT
TRBD2,TRBJ2-3,few,TRBV9,13,CATSRGNTDTQYF,TGTGCCACCTCGCGGGGGAACACAGATACGCAGTATTTT
-,TRBJ1-4,-,TRBV5-5,15,CASSFREPTNEKLFF,TGTGCCAGCAGCTTCAGGGAACCAACTAATGAAAAACTGTTTTTT
-,TRBJ1-4,-,TRBV7-9,15,CASSLVSGAIEKLFF,TGTGCCAGCAGCTTAGTTTCAGGGGCAATAGAAAAACTGTTTTTT
-,TRBJ1-2,once,TRBV19,13,CASTMGQIYGYTF,TGTGCCAGTACCATGGGACAAATCTATGGCTACACCTTC
-,TRBJ2-3,-,TRBV3-1/TRBV3-2,14,CASSLTAGLDTQYF,TGTGCCAGCAGCCTAACCGCAGGGTTGGATACGCAGTATTTT
-,TRBJ2-7,few,TRBV4-3,15,CASSQDPGHSYEQYF,TGCGCCAGCAGCCAAGATCCGGGACACTCCTACGAGCAGTACTTC
-,TRBJ1-2,few,TRBV12-3/TRBV12-4,12,CASSDRNYGYTF,TGTGCCAGCAGCGATAGAAACTATGGCTACACCTTC
TRBD1,TRBJ2-5,-,TRBV4-1,17,CASSLGGLNRARVTQYF,TGCGCCAGCAGCCTAGGGGGCCTCAACAGGGCCCGTGTGACCCAGTACTTC
-,TRBJ1-1,once,TRBV5-6,15,CASSLAGGSRTEAFF,TGTGCCAGCAGCTTGGCCGGAGGGTCCCGCACTGAAGCTTTCTTT
-,TRBJ1-3,-,TRBV29-1,11,CSAKGWEGIYF,TGCAGCGCAAAGGGTTGGGAGGGCATATATTTT
-,TRBJ2-7,-,TRBV3-1/TRBV3-2,12,CASSHSPYEQYF,TGTGCCAGCAGCCACTCCCCCTACGAGCAGTACTTC
TRBD1,TRBJ1-4,-,TRBV5-1,20,CASSLAAGGSTISTTAKLFF,TGCGCCAGCAGCTTGGCGGCAGGGGGCTCGACAATTTCCACGACGGCAAAACTGTTTTTT
-,TRBJ1-1,-,TRBV7-6,16,CASSLGRGQTNTEAFF,TGTGCCAGCAGCTTAGGACGGGGACAAACGAACACTGAAGCTTTCTTT
TRBD1,TRBJ2-7,-,TRBV29-1,14,CSVAGQGSGYEQYF,TGCAGCGTTGCGGGACAGGGATCGGGCTACGAGCAGTACTTC
-,TRBJ2-6,-,TRBV7-8,16,CASSLDPRGGANVLTF,TGTGCCAGCAGCTTAGACCCCCGGGGTGGGGCCAACGTCCTGACTTTC
TRBD1,TRBJ1-4,-,TRBV2,14,CASSEGTGAEKLFF,TGTGCCAGCAGTGAAGGGACAGGCGCTGAAAAACTGTTTTTT
-,TRBJ1-5,-,TRBV19,15,CASSIRRAGNQPQHF,TGTGCCAGTAGTATACGCAGGGCTGGCAATCAGCCCCAGCATTTT
-,TRBJ1-2,-,TRBV27,13,CASSLNGNYGYTF,TGTGCCAGCAGTTTAAACGGGAACTATGGCTACACCTTC
TRBD1,TRBJ1-4,-,TRBV13,16,CASSVRRDRDNEKLFF,TGTGCCAGCAGCGTAAGACGGGACAGAGATAATGAAAAACTGTTTTTT
-,TRBJ1-6,once,TRBV27,16,CASSTQDAADNSPLHF,TGTGCCAGCAGTACACAAGATGCAGCGGATAATTCACCCCTCCACTTT
TRBD1,TRBJ1-1,-,TRBV6-2/TRBV6-3,11,CASSTGVQAFF,TGTGCCAGCAGTACAGGGGTTCAAGCTTTCTTT
TRBD1,TRBJ2-3,-,TRBV11-2,19,CASSFPGQVGTDYTDTQYF,TGTGCCAGCAGCTTCCCGGGACAGGTTGGCACCGACTACACAGATACGCAGTATTTT
TRBD1,TRBJ1-6,-,TRBV6-5,14,CASIPGQYNSPLHF,TGTGCCAGCATCCCGGGACAGTATAATTCACCCCTCCACTTT
-,TRBJ2-2,few,TRBV15,16,CATSRGAGRSPGELFF,TGTGCCACCAGCAGAGGGGCAGGGCGAAGTCCCGGGGAGCTGTTTTTT
TRBD1,TRBJ1-5,-,TRBV7-9,13,CASRETGNQPQHF,TGTGCCAGCAGGGAGACAGGGAATCAGCCCCAGCATTTT
-,TRBJ2-3,-,TRBV5-8,13,CASSADRQDTQYF,TGTGCCAGCAGCGCTGACAGGCAAGATACGCAGTATTTT
-,TRBJ2-7,-,TRBV7-2,13,CASSLWHLYEQYF,TGTGCCAGCAGCTTATGGCACCTCTACGAGCAGTACTTC
TRBD2,TRBJ2-3,-,TRBV10-3,18,CAISEPNLAGDRSDTQYF,TGTGCCATCAGTGAGCCGAATCTAGCGGGGGATCGGTCAGATACGCAGTATTTT
-,TRBJ1-1,once,TRBV3-1/TRBV3-2,13,CASSQDQGREAFF,TGTGCCAGCAGCCAAGATCAGGGGCGCGAAGCTTTCTTT